The 10 T cell receptor beta chains presented below share a single source sample, sequenced in a study of radiotherapy plus CTLA-4 blockade in lung cancer. Profiling relied on immunoSEQ multiplex PCR, and the TCRdb table lists in-frame clones only, not all of them. The sample shows tens of thousands of clones, about 88% of them seen only once. This specimen consisted of peripheral blood, obtained from a patient treated with radiotherapy plus ipilimumab. The receptor set was obtained from a human donor with non-small cell lung cancer that progressed on radiotherapy plus ipilimumab.

The chain has TRBV19 and TRBJ1-5, with 7 bases identical to TRBD1. In germline, CDR1 is LNHDA, CDR2 SQIVND (reference sequence). This CDR3 is built from 12 residues. The CDR3 DNA is TGTGCGAGCAGGGGGGAGGGTCAGCCCCAGCATTTT. Amino acids: CASRGEGQPQHF.

The rearrangement links TRBV29-1 to TRBJ1-2; 7 nucleotides align to TRBD1. Germline trimming cut 5 bases from V and 7 bases from J; bases unmatched to any gene: 13. There are 14 residues in the CDR3. Germline CDR1 is SQVTM and CDR2 is ANQGSEA. CDR3 residues: CSVSPDRAIVGYTF. Written as DNA, the CDR3 is TGCAGCGTTTCTCCTGACAGGGCGATTGTTGGCTACACCTTC.

V usage is TRBV27 and J usage is TRBJ1-1; possible D gene TRBD1, 5 bases. Trimming left V 8 bases short and J 0 bases short, with 16 bases between. CDR3 length: 15 residues. CDR1 and CDR2 (germline): MNHEY, SMNVEV (reference sequence). For the CDR3, the DNA is TGTGCCAGCTTGCCCAGGGAGGGATTGAACACTGAAGCTTTCTTT. Translated: CASLPREGLNTEAFF.

This sequence joins TRBV5-5 and TRBJ2-2; no definite D call. V was cut by 4 bases and J by 8 bases, with 9 bases left in between. Germline V lookup: CDR1 SGHKS, CDR2 YYEKEE (reference sequence). This CDR3 has 12 residues. In DNA, the CDR3 is TGTGCCAGCAGCCATCCGGGTGGGGAGCTGTTTTTT. Its translation: CASSHPGGELFF.

This chain connects TRBV19 to TRBJ1-1; 10 nucleotides align to TRBD1. This CDR3 contains 15 residues. Per the germline V gene, CDR1 is LNHDA and CDR2 is SQIVND (reference sequence). The trim removed 3 bases at V and 3 bases at J, leaving 4 bases unmatched. The DNA of the CDR3 is TGTGCCAGTAGTATCCCAGGGACAGGGGACACTGAAGCTTTCTTT. It codes for CASSIPGTGDTEAFF.

The rearrangement joins TRBV5-6 to TRBJ2-3, with D tentatively TRBD1 (6 bases). Germline V gene lookup returns CDR1 SGHDT and CDR2 YYEEEE. The CDR3 totals 15 residues. V shed 4 bases and J shed 8 bases, with 20 bases lying between them. The CDR3 DNA follows: TGTGCCAGCAGCGTGAGGGACATTCTGTACCCTACGCAGTATTTT. Protein product: CASSVRDILYPTQYF.

This clone has just a few counts. This rearrangement joins TRBV4-2 to TRBJ1-1, with D possibly being TRBD1 (5 bases). Germline CDR1 is LGHNA and CDR2 is YNFKEQ. With 0 bases removed from V and 5 bases from J, the gap between germline ends came to 16 bases. The CDR3 extends over 16 amino acids. CDR3 sequence reads: CASSQDTGGVGTEAFF. CDR3 sequence (DNA): TGTGCCAGCAGCCAAGATACTGGGGGAGTAGGAACTGAAGCTTTCTTT.

The chain combines TRBV7-8 with TRBJ2-7, with 8 bases identical to TRBD2. Germline V gene sequence: CDR1 SGHVS, CDR2 FQNEAQ. This CDR3 contains 14 residues. After removal of 6 bases from V and 4 bases from J, the junction contained 8 bases not matched to a gene. DNA of the CDR3: TGTGCCAGCAGTAACACGGGACTAGGTTACGAGCAGTACTTC. It translates to CASSNTGLGYEQYF.

The CDR3 loop is CASSQDWGQGSEQYF. In DNA form, the CDR3 reads TGCGCCAGCAGCCAAGATTGGGGTCAGGGCTCCGAGCAGTACTTC. The V and J genes are TRBV4-3 and TRBJ2-7; weak D call: TRBD1 (5 bases). The CDR3 runs to 15 residues. The germline gives CDR1 LGHNA, CDR2 YSLEER. Deletions cut 0 bases from V and 6 bases from J, with 15 bases between.

This clone was counted only a few times. This chain joins TRBV6-6 and TRBJ2-7; either TRBD1 or TRBD2 may fit D (5 bases each). Germline V gives CDR1 MNHNY, CDR2 SVGAGI (reference sequence). The CDR3 is 13 residues long. The V gene lost 2 bases and the J gene lost 6 bases, with 11 bases spanning the gap. The CDR3, as DNA: TGTGCCAGCAGTTACAGGGAGACAGCCGAGCAGTACTTC. This encodes CASSYRETAEQYF.